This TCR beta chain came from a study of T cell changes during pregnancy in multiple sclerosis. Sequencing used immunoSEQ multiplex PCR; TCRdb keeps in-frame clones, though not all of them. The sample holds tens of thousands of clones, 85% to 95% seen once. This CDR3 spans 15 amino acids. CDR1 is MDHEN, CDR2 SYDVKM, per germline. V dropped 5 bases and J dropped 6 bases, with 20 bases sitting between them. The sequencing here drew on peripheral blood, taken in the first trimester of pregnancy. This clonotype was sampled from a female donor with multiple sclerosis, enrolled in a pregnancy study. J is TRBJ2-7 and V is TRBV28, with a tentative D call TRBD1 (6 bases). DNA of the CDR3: TGTGCCAGCAGTACAGGGATAGCTTCGTGGGGCGAGCAGTACTTC. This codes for CASSTGIASWGEQYF.